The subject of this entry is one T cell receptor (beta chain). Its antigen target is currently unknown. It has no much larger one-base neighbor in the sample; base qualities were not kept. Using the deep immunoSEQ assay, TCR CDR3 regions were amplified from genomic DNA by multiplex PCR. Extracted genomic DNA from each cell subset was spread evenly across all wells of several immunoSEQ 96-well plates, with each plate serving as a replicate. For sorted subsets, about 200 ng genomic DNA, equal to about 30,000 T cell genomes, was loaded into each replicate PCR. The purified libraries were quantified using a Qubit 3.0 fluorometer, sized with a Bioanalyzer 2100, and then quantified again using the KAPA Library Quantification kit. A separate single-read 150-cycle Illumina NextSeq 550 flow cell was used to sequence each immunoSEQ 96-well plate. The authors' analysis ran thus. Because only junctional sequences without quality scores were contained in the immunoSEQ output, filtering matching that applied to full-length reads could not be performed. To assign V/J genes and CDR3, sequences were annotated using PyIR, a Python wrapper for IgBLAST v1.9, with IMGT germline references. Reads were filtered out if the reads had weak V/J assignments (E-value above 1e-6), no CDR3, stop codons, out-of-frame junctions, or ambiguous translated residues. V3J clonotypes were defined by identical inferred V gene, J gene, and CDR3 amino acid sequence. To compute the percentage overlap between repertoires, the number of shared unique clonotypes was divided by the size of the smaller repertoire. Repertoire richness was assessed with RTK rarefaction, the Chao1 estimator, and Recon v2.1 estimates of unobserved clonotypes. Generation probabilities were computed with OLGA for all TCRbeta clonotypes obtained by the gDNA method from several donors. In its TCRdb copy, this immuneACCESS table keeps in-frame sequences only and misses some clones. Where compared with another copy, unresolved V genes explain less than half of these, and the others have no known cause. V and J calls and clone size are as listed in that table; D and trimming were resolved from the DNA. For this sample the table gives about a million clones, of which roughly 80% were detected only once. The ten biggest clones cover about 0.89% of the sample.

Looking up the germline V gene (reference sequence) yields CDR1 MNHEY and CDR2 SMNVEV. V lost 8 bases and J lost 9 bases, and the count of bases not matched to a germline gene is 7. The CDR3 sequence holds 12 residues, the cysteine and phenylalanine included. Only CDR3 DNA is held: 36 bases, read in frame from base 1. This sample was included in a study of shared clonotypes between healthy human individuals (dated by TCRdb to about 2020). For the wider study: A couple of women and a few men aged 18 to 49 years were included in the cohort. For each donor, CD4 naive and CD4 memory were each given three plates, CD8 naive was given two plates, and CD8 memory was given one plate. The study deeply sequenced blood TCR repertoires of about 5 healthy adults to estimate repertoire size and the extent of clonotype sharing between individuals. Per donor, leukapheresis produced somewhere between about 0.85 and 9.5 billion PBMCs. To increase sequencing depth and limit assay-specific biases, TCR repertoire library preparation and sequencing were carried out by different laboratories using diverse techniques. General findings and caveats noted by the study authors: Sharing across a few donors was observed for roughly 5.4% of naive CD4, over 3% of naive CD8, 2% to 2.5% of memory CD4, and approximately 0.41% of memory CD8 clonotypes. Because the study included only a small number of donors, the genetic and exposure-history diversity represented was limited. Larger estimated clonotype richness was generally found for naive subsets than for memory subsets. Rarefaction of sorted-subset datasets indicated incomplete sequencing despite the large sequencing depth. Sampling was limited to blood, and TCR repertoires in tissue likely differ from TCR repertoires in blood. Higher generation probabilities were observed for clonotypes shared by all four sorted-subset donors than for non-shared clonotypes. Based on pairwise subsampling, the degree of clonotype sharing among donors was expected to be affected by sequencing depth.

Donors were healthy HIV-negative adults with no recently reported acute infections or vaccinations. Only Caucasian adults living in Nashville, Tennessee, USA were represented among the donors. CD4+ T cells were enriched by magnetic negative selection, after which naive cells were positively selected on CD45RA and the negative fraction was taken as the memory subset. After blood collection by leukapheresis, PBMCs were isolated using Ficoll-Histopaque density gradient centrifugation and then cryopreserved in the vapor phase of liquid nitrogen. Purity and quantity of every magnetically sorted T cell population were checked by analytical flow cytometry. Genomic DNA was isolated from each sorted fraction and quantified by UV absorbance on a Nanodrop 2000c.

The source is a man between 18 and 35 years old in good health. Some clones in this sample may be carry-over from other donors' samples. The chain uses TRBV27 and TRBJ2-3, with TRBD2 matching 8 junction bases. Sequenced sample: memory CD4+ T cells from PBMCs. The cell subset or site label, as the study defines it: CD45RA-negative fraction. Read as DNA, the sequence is TGTGCCAGCCGACCGGGAGGGACCACGCAGTATTTT. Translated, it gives CASRPGGTTQYF.